This passage covers 6 T cell receptor beta chains from one sample sequenced in a study of OX40 agonist ivuxolimab in advanced cancers. The protocol was immunoSEQ multiplex PCR, while the TCRdb copy is restricted to in-frame clones and leaves out a portion. This table has over 40,000 clones, around 85% appearing once. The specimen was CD4+ or CD8+ T cells sorted from blood, collected in a trial of the OX40 agonist ivuxolimab. The receptors come from an adult with an advanced solid tumor such as melanoma, head and neck, liver or kidney cancer.

The J gene is TRBJ1-2, the V gene TRBV28, with 7 bases identical to TRBD1. Germline-derived CDR1 and CDR2 are MDHEN and SYDVKM. This CDR3 has 13 residues. The V gene end was trimmed by 6 bases and the J gene end by 2 bases; junction bases not matched to a gene: 3. In DNA, the CDR3 is TGTGCCAGCAGCCGGACAGGCAACTATGGCTACACCTTC. Its protein is CASSRTGNYGYTF.

The J gene is TRBJ2-5, the V gene TRBV25-1, with D perhaps matching TRBD2 (7 bases). V was clipped by 0 bases and J by 2 bases, with 13 bases between them. The germline gives CDR1 MGHDK, CDR2 SYGVNS. The CDR3 extends over 16 amino acids. Here the CDR3 reads CASSEYGRTDQETQYF. CDR3 coding DNA: TGTGCCAGCAGTGAATACGGGAGGACAGATCAAGAGACCCAGTACTTC. The full variable domain, in which reference TRBV25-1 and TRBJ2-5 provide the parts outside the CDR3, is EADIYQTPRYLVIGTGKKITLECSQTMGHDKMYWYQQDPGMELHLIHYSYGVNSTEKGDLSSESTVSRIRTEHFPLTLESARPSHTSQYLCASSEYGRTDQETQYFGPGTRLLVL.

The rearrangement uses TRBV14 and TRBJ2-7; TRBD1 matches 9 bases. Trimming removed 4 bases from V and 3 bases from J; junction bases left unmatched: 1. The CDR3 sequence is 13 residues long. Germline V CDR1 and CDR2: SGHDN, FVKESK. The DNA for the CDR3 is TGTGCCAGCAGCCGGACAGGGGACTACGAGCAGTACTTC. Translated: CASSRTGDYEQYF.

This clone was counted only a few times. The chain combines TRBV27 with TRBJ2-6; 12 nucleotides align to TRBD1. J lost 3 bases, V lost 8 bases, and 5 bases had no gene match. The CDR3 runs to 16 residues. Germline assignment: CDR1 MNHEY and CDR2 SMNVEV (reference sequence). The CDR3 DNA sequence: TGTGCCAGCGGGACAGGGGGCGCGGGTGGGGCCAACGTCCTGACTTTC. This encodes CASGTGGAGGANVLTF.

V is TRBV5-6 and J is TRBJ2-1; D unresolved. CDR1 is SGHDT and CDR2 is YYEEEE in the germline V gene. The CDR3 is 13 residues long. The germline V and J ends were trimmed by 4 bases and 5 bases, with 10 bases remaining between them. CDR3 loop: CASSGPPDNEQFF. DNA for the CDR3: TGTGCCAGCAGCGGTCCCCCGGACAATGAGCAGTTCTTC.

V is TRBV7-9 and J is TRBJ1-1, with D possibly being TRBD1 (6 bases). Germline V gene sequence: CDR1 SEHNR, CDR2 FQNEAQ (reference sequence). Trimming removed 4 bases from V and 3 bases from J, with 9 bases in between. This CDR3 spans 13 amino acids. CDR3 region: CASSWDTDTEAFF. CDR3 nucleotides: TGTGCCAGCAGCTGGGACACCGACACTGAAGCTTTCTTT.